This T cell receptor beta chain was captured by sequencing in a study of metastatic and nonmetastatic thyroid tumors. On the study more broadly: Thyroid patients, malignant and benign, had repertoires compared across blood and tumor or nodule tissue. Whole-study findings and limits: Compared with benign nodules, malignant thyroid tumors were reported to have significantly higher TCR beta diversity in both blood and tumor.

The CDR3 contains 15 residues. The junction had 2 bases not matched to a gene; V was cut back by 5 bases and J by 0 bases. Original processing notes: For papillary thyroid cancer, a distant-metastasis classifier was constructed from CDR3 differences observed across clinicopathological groups. TCRdb used MiXCR to call clones anew from the PCR reads. It is TCRdb's table, rather than the study itself, that gives the V and J calls and clone size. This sample yields roughly 59,000 clones, of which around 16% are seen a single time; around 9% belongs to the top ten. No patient received treatment before thyroid surgery. Many counts were recorded for this clone. What it binds is not known.

The V call is TRBV12-3 or TRBV12-4, the J call TRBJ2-1; 9 nucleotides line up with TRBD2. Sample: blood. This TCR came from a male donor with papillary thyroid cancer or a benign thyroid nodule (not recorded which). Some clones in this sample may be carry-over from other donors' samples. CDR3 DNA sequence: TGTGCCAGCAGTGGACTAGCGAGCTCCTACAATGAGCAGTTCTTC. It is translated as CASSGLASSYNEQFF.